This T cell receptor (beta chain) emerged from a study of T cell changes during pregnancy in multiple sclerosis. After removal of 6 bases from V and 2 bases from J, the junction contained 2 bases not matched to a gene. Germline V gene lookup returns CDR1 MNHEY and CDR2 SMNVEV (reference sequence). The CDR3 has 14 residues. Sequencing was performed with immunoSEQ multiplex PCR; in TCRdb, only in-frame clones are kept and a portion is missing. Altogether under 110,000 clones are present, 92% being singletons, with the ten largest covering 1.6%. The chain links TRBV27 to TRBJ1-5; TRBD1 agrees at 9 bases. Material: peripheral blood, obtained after pregnancy. This TCR came from a female donor with multiple sclerosis, enrolled in a pregnancy study. CDR3 DNA: TGTGCCAGCAGGGGACAGGGACGCAATCAGCCCCAGCATTTT. Translated, it gives CASRGQGRNQPQHF.